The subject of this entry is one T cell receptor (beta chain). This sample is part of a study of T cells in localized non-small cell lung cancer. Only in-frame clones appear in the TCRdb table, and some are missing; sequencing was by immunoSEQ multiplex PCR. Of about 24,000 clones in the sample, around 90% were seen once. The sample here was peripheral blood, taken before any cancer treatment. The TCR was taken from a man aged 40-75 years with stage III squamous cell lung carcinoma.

This CDR3 reads CASGLVGLSGTSGINEQFF. Written as DNA, the CDR3 is TGTGCTAGTGGTTTGGTAGGTCTCTCCGGGACTAGCGGGATCAATGAGCAGTTCTTC. The J gene is TRBJ2-1, the V gene TRBV12-5; 13 positions agree with TRBD2. The CDR3 is 19 amino acids. Per the germline V gene, CDR1 is LGHNT and CDR2 is FRNRAP. J gave up 6 bases and V 0 bases, and 11 bases lay outside the gene matches.